This record covers a single TCR beta chain. The antigen remains undetermined. This sample is part of a study of OX40 agonist ivuxolimab in advanced cancers. Study information: The diagnoses of dose-escalation patients were hepatocellular carcinoma, melanoma, renal cell or head and neck cancer. Three patients responded partially, comprising one with hepatocellular carcinoma and two with cutaneous melanoma. Notes on the study in general: More expanded clones were seen, on average, in CD8+ T cells than in CD4+. Doses of 0.1 to 3.0 mg/kg were accompanied by clonal expansion of CD4+ and CD8+ blood T cells by week 6.

Here immunoSEQ multiplex PCR was the method, and the copy in TCRdb shows in-frame clones only, minus some. The sample contains fewer than 15,000 clones, about 88% of which appear only once. Sequencing used CD4+ or CD8+ T cells sorted from blood, obtained in a trial of the OX40 agonist ivuxolimab. The receptor was isolated from an adult with an advanced solid tumor such as melanoma, head and neck, liver or kidney cancer.

The CDR3 DNA is TGTGCCAGCAGCCTGGGACAGAACACTGAAGCTTTCTTT. The encoded protein is CASSLGQNTEAFF. The rearrangement links TRBV14 to TRBJ1-1; TRBD1 is a possible D gene (6 bases). Germline lookup yields CDR1 SGHDN and CDR2 FVKESK. The CDR3 runs to 13 residues. V was pared by 4 bases and J by 1 base, with 7 bases between.